This T cell receptor beta chain was identified in a study of long-term antiretroviral therapy in people with HIV. The V and J ends lost 2 bases and 2 bases respectively, with 8 bases between them. The CDR3 is 13 residues long. The V gene's germline CDR1 is GTSNPN and CDR2 SVGIG (reference sequence). General study results and limits: After ART, diversity increased yet remained lower than transplant donor controls. HIV repertoires covered narrower CDR3 length ranges than controls did.

Researchers secured at least one pre-ART and at least two post-ART PBMC samples from each donor. Cryopreserved PBMC samples of roughly 0.9-10 million cells were used for DNA extraction. immunoSEQ v3.0 was run at survey level. Data came from immunoSEQ multiplex PCR; TCRdb stores just in-frame clones and leaves some out. The sample records about 24,000 clones, roughly 96% being singletons. As regards this clone: Its antigen is still unknown.

The source was unsorted PBMCs, collected about 4.9 years after starting antiretroviral therapy. This TCR came from a woman between 50 and 59 years old with HIV. V and J are TRBV30 and TRBJ2-3; D unresolved. The CDR3 spells CAWSTGITDTQYF. The DNA for the CDR3 is TGTGCCTGGAGTACCGGTATCACAGATACGCAGTATTTT.